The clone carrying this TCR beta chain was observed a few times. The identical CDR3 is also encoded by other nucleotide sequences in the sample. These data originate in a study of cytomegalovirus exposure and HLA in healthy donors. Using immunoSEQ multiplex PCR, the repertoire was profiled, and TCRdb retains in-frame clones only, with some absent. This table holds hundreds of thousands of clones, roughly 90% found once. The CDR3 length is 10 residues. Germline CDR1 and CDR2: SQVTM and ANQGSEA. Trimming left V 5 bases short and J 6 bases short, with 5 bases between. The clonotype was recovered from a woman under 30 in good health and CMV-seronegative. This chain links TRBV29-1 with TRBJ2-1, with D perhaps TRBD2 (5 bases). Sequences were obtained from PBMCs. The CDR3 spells CSVRGNEQFF. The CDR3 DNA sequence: TGCAGCGTTCGGGGCAATGAGCAGTTCTTC.